A single sample is the source of the 15 T cell receptor beta chains below, sequenced in a study of blood T cell repertoires in COVID-19. The method was immunoSEQ multiplex PCR; TCRdb's version includes in-frame clones alone and lacks a portion of them. The data hold under 150,000 clones, with around 89% observed a single time. The sample was peripheral blood. All receptors come from a woman aged 45-65 years with acute or convalescent COVID-19.

This rearrangement joins TRBV12-5 to TRBJ2-2; TRBD1 agrees at 7 bases. The germline CDR1 and CDR2 sequences are LGHNT and FRNRAP. With V trimmed by 6 bases and J by 11 bases, 3 bases remained unmatched. The CDR3 is made up of 11 amino acids. The CDR3 sequence: CASGWTGELFF. CDR3 nucleotide sequence: TGTGCTAGTGGATGGACAGGCGAGCTGTTTTTT.

V gene TRBV9 combines with J gene TRBJ2-1; 11 bases fit TRBD1. V was pared by 4 bases and J by 9 bases, with 15 bases of the junction left unmatched. CDR1 SGDLS and CDR2 YYNGEE come from the germline V gene. The CDR3 is 17 residues long. CDR3 sequence (DNA): TGTGCCAGCAGCCTCTCTCCCGGGACAGGGGGGGCCTGTGAGCAGTTCTTC. Protein sequence: CASSLSPGTGGACEQFF.

This chain connects TRBV20-1 to TRBJ2-5; no clear D gene. Trimming cost V 3 bases and J 5 bases, with 19 bases left between them. Germline CDR1 and CDR2: DFQATT and SNEGSKA (reference sequence). The CDR3 is made up of 15 amino acids. CDR3 coding DNA: TGCAGTGCTAGTCCCCCTGCGGCGGCTGGGGAGACCCAGTACTTC. Encoded protein: CSASPPAAAGETQYF.

The chain uses TRBV24-1 and TRBJ1-5, with unresolved D. Germline CDR1 and CDR2: KGHDR and SFDVKD. The CDR3 is 14 residues long. Trimming removed 4 bases at V and 9 bases at J, with 15 bases between. As DNA, the CDR3 is TGTGCCACCAGTGACGGACGGGGAAAGACGCCCCAGCATTTT. Amino acids: CATSDGRGKTPQHF.

V usage is TRBV28 and J usage is TRBJ1-6; D is unresolved. The length of the CDR3 is 14 residues. The germline CDR1 and CDR2 sequences are MDHEN and SYDVKM. V gave up 6 bases and J gave up 7 bases, with 13 bases separating them. The CDR3 reads CASREGWENSPLHF. The CDR3, as DNA: TGTGCCAGCAGAGAGGGCTGGGAGAATTCACCCCTCCACTTT.

The chain couples TRBV6-2 or TRBV6-3 to TRBJ2-5; TRBD2 matches at 7 bases. The CDR3 sequence is 17 residues long. With V trimmed by 0 bases and J by 2 bases, 9 bases remained unmatched. CDR1 is MNHEY and CDR2 is SVGEGT in the germline V gene. The CDR3 DNA sequence: TGTGCCAGCAGTTACTCGTACGGAACGGGAGGACAAGAGACCCAGTACTTC. It specifies CASSYSYGTGGQETQYF.

The genes are TRBV11-1 and TRBJ2-1; D is ambiguous. V gave up 1 base and J gave up 12 bases, with 16 bases separating them. This CDR3 spans 14 amino acids. Germline V gene lookup returns CDR1 SGHAT and CDR2 FQDESV (reference sequence). CDR3 amino acids: CASSLVDRGPGQFF. Written as DNA, the CDR3 is TGTGCCAGCAGCTTAGTGGATCGAGGTCCCGGGCAGTTCTTC.

The chain has TRBV18 and TRBJ1-2; possible D gene TRBD1, 5 bases. Deletions cut 6 bases from V and 4 bases from J, with 18 bases between. The germline gives CDR1 KGHSH, CDR2 LQKENI. The CDR3 spans 15 residues. The CDR3 spells CASSPGTLDGYGYTF. The DNA of the CDR3 is TGTGCCAGCTCCCCCGGGACTCTCGACGGCTATGGCTACACCTTC.

The sample holds a few counts of this clone. This chain connects TRBV7-2 to TRBJ1-5, with 7 bases lining up with TRBD1. V shed 2 bases and J 3 bases; nucleotides not matched to a gene: 4. This CDR3 contains 15 residues. The germline gives CDR1 SGHTA, CDR2 FQGNSA. CDR3 bases: TGTGCCAGCAGCTTACGACAGGGCTACAATCAGCCCCAGCATTTT. Protein sequence: CASSLRQGYNQPQHF.

The chain carries TRBV4-1 and TRBJ1-4; D not resolved. Per the germline V gene, CDR1 is MGHRA and CDR2 is YSYEKL. The CDR3 contains 14 residues. Trimming removed 2 bases at V and 5 bases at J, with 9 bases between. CDR3 sequence: CASSQRQENEKLFF. DNA for the CDR3: TGCGCCAGCAGCCAAAGGCAGGAAAATGAAAAACTGTTTTTT.

The chain joins TRBV7-2 to TRBJ2-7; TRBD1 aligns across 9 bases. V lost 5 bases, J lost 2 bases, and 4 bases stayed unmatched. The CDR3 length is 14 residues. The germline V gene encodes CDR1 SGHTA and CDR2 FQGNSA. The CDR3 DNA reads TGTGCCAGCAGCCCGGACAGGGGAGCCTACGAGCAGTACTTC. It codes for CASSPDRGAYEQYF.

V and J are TRBV9 and TRBJ1-6; TRBD1 matches 8 bases. The CDR3 is 14 amino acids. The V and J ends lost 5 bases and 7 bases, in that order; junction bases with no gene match: 5. Looked up from germline, CDR1 is SGDLS and CDR2 is YYNGEE. CDR3 bases: TGTGCCAGCAGATCTGACAGGGGAAATTCACCCCTCCACTTT. Its protein is CASRSDRGNSPLHF. Variable domain in full (rest from reference TRBV9 and TRBJ1-6): DSGVTQTPKHLITATGQRVTLRCSPRSGDLSVYWYQQSLDQGLQFLIQYYNGEERAKGNILERFSAQQFPDLHSELNLSSLELGDSALYFCASRSDRGNSPLHFGNGTRLTVT.

The chain is built from TRBV29-1 and TRBJ2-1; 13 bases are shared with TRBD2. This CDR3 has 13 residues. Per the germline V gene, CDR1 is SQVTM and CDR2 is ANQGSEA. J was trimmed by 11 bases and V by 5 bases; bases with no gene match: 6. For the CDR3, the DNA is TGCAGCGTTTCACTAGCGGGGGGGCAAAAGCAGTTCTTC. It specifies CSVSLAGGQKQFF.

The gene calls are TRBV7-7 and TRBJ1-5; D perhaps matches TRBD1 (5 bases). The CDR3 runs 13 residues. Trimming left V 5 bases short and J 6 bases short, with 11 bases between. Germline CDR1 SSHAT, CDR2 FNYEAQ (reference sequence). The CDR3 bases are TGTGCCAGCAGCCCGCAGACAGTTCAGCCCCAGCATTTT. It is translated as CASSPQTVQPQHF. Full variable domain (outside the CDR3, taken from reference TRBV7-7 and TRBJ1-5): GAGVSQSPRYKVTKRGQDVTLRCDPISSHATLYWYQQALGQGPEFLTYFNYEAQPDKSGLPSDRFSAERPEGSISTLTIQRTEQRDSAMYRCASSPQTVQPQHFGDGTRLSIL.

This chain uses TRBV18 with TRBJ2-1, with TRBD1 matching 7 bases. CDR3 length equals 14 residues. Trimming cost V 0 bases and J 4 bases; bases outside gene matches: 0. Germline V gene lookup returns CDR1 KGHSH and CDR2 LQKENI. As DNA, the CDR3 is TGTGCCAGCTCACCACCGGGACAGTACAATGAGCAGTTCTTC. It encodes CASSPPGQYNEQFF.